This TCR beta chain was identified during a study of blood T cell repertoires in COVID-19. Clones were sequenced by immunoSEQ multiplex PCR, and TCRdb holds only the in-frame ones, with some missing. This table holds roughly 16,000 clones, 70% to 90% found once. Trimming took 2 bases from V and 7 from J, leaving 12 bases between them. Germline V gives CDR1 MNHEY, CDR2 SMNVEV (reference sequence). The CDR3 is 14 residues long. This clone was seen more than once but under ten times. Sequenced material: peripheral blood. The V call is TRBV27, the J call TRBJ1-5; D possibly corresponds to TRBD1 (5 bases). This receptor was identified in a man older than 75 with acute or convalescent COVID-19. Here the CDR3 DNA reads TGTGCCAGCAGTTTACAGGGAGGGTGGCAGCCCCAGCATTTT. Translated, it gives CASSLQGGWQPQHF.